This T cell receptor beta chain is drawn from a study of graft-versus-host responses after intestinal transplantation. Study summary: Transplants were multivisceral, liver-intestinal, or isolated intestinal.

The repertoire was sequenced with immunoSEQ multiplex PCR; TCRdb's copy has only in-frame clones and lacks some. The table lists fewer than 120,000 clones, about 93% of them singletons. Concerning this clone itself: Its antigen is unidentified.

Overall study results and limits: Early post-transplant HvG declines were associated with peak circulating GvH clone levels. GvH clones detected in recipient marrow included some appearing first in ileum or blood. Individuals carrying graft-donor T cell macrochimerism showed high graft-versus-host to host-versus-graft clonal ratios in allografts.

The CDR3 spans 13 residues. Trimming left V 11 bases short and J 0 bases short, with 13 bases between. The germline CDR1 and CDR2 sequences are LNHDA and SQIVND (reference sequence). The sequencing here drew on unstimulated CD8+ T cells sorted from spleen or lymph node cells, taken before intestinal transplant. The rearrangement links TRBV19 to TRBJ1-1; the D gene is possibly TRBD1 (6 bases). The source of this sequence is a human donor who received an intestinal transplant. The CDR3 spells CAVRDTMNTEAFF. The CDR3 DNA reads TGTGCCGTAAGGGACACGATGAACACTGAAGCTTTCTTT.